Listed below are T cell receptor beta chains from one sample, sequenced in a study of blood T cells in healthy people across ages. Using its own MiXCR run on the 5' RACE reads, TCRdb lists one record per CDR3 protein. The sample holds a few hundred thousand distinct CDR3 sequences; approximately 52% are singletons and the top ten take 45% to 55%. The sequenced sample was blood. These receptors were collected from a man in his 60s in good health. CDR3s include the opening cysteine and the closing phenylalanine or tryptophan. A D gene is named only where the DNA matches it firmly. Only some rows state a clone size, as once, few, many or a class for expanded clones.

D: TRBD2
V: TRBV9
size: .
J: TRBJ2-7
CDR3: CASSPLAGDYNEQYF
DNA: TGTGCCAGCAGCCCCCTCGCGGGAGATTACAATGAGCAGTACTTC

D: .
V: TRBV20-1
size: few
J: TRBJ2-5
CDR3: CSARSLAGTQYF
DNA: TGCAGTGCTAGATCTTTAGCCGGGACCCAGTACTTC

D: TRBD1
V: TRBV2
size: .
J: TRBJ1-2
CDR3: CASTPTPGTGAAWGMNGYTF
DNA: TGTGCCAGCACTCCTACGCCCGGGACAGGGGCGGCCTGGGGAATGAATGGCTACACCTTC

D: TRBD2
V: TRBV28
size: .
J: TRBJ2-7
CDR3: CASSSPRLAAYEQYF
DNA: TGTGCCAGCAGTAGCCCCCGACTAGCGGCCTACGAGCAGTACTTC

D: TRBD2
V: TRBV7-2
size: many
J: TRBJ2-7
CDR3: CASSPSGRAVEQYF
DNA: TGTGCCAGCAGCCCTAGCGGGAGGGCCGTCGAGCAGTACTTC

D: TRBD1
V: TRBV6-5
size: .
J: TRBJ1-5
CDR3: CASSWRTGPGQPQHF
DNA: TGTGCCAGCAGTTGGAGGACAGGGCCCGGTCAGCCCCAGCATTTT

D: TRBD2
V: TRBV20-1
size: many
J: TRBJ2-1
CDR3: CSASHLAGANINEQFF
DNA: TGCAGTGCTAGCCATTTAGCGGGAGCAAATATAAATGAGCAGTTCTTC

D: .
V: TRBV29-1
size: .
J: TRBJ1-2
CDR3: CSVDGYTF
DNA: TGCAGCGTTGATGGCTACACCTTC

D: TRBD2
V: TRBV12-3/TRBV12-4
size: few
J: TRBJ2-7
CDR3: CASSLGAGVYYEQYF
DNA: TGTGCCAGCAGTTTAGGAGCGGGGGTGTACTACGAGCAGTACTTC

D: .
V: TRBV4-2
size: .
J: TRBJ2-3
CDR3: CASSQGKLNTQYF
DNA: TGTGCCAGCAGCCAAGGGAAACTGAATACGCAGTATTTT

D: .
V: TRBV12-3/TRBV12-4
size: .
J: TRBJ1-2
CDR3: CASSFMGDPYGYTF
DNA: TGTGCCAGCAGTTTTATGGGGGATCCCTATGGCTACACCTTC

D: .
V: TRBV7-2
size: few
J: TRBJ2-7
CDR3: CASSPGASRSYEQYF
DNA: TGTGCCAGCAGTCCTGGGGCTAGCAGGTCCTACGAGCAGTACTTC

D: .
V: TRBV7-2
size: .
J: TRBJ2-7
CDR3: CASSLTGRSNYEQYF
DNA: TGTGCCAGCAGCTTAACAGGGAGATCAAACTACGAGCAGTACTTC

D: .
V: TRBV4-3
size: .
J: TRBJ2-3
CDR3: CASSQDRRTDTQYF
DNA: TGCGCCAGCAGCCAAGACCGGAGAACAGATACGCAGTATTTT

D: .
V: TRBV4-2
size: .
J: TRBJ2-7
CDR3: CASSHPHNEQYF
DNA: TGTGCCAGCAGCCACCCCCATAATGAGCAGTACTTC

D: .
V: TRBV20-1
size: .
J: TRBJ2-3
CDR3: CSASPNPAADTQYF
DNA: TGCAGTGCTAGCCCTAATCCGGCGGCAGATACGCAGTATTTT

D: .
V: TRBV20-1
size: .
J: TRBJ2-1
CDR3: CSTNRDSGRNEQFF
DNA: TGCAGCACGAACCGGGACTCAGGGAGGAATGAGCAGTTCTTC

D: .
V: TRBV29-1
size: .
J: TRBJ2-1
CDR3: CSVAGTSGTGGGNEQFF
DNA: TGCAGCGTGGCCGGGACTAGCGGGACAGGGGGCGGCAATGAGCAGTTCTTC

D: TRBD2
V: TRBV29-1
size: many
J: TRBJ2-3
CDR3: CSLRLAGGLADTQYF
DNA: TGCAGCTTGAGACTAGCGGGGGGGCTGGCAGATACGCAGTATTTT

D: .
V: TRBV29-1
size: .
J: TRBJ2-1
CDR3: CSVALLGGDYNEQFF
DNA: TGCAGCGTCGCCCTCCTGGGCGGGGATTACAATGAGCAGTTCTTC

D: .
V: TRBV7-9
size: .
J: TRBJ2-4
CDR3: CASREGGAGEQYF
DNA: TGTGCCAGCAGAGAAGGGGGGGCCGGGGAGCAGTACTTC

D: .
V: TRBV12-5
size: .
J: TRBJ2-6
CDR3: CASATSSGANVLTF
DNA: TGTGCTAGTGCCACATCCTCTGGGGCCAACGTCCTGACTTTC

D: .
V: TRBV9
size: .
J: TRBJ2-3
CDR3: CASSALLSDTQYF
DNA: TGTGCCAGCAGCGCCTTACTTTCAGATACGCAGTATTTT

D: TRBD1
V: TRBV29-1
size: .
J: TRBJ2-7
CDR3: CSISRDRGSYEQYF
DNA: TGCAGCATATCCCGGGACAGGGGGTCCTACGAGCAGTACTTC

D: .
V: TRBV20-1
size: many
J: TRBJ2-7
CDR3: CSARGAPGASYEQYF
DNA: TGCAGTGCTAGAGGGGCTCCAGGGGCCAGCTACGAGCAGTACTTC

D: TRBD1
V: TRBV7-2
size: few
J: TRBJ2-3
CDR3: CASSSPGQGLSSTQYF
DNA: TGTGCCAGCAGCAGTCCGGGACAGGGACTAAGTAGTACGCAGTATTTT

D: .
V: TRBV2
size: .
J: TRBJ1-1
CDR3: CASSDLVGTEAFF
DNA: TGTGCCAGCAGTGACCTAGTAGGCACTGAAGCTTTCTTT

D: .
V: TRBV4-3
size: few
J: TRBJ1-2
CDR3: CASSQESMTVNYGYTF
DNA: TGCGCCAGCAGCCAAGAATCGATGACAGTGAACTATGGCTACACCTTC

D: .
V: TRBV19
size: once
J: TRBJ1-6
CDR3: CASSPPGNSPLHF
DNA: TGTGCCAGTAGTCCCCCAGGGAATTCACCCCTCCACTTT

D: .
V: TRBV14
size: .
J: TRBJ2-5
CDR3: CASSQFTLDWETQYF
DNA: TGTGCCAGCAGCCAATTTACCCTAGACTGGGAGACCCAGTACTTC